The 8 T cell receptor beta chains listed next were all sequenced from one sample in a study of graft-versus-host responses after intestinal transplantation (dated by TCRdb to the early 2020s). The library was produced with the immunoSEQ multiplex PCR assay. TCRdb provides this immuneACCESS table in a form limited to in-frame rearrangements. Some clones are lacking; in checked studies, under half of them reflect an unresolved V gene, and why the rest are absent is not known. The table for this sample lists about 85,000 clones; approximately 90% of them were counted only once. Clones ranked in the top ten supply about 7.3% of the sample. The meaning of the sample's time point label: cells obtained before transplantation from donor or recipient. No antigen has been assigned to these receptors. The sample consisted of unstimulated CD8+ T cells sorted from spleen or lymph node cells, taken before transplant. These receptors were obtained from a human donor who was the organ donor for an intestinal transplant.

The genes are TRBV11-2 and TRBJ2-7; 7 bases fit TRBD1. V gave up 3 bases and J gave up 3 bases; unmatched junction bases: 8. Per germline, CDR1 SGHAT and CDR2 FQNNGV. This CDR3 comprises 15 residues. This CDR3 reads CASSFLGTELYEQYF. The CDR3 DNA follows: TGTGCCAGCAGCTTCCTCGGGACAGAGCTCTACGAGCAGTACTTC.

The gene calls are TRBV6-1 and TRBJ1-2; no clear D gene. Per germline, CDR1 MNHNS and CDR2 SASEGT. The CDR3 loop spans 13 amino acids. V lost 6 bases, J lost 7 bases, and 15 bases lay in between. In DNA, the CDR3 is TGTGCCAGCAGCACCGGGTCGGGCGGTGGCTACACCTTC. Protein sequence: CASSTGSGGGYTF.

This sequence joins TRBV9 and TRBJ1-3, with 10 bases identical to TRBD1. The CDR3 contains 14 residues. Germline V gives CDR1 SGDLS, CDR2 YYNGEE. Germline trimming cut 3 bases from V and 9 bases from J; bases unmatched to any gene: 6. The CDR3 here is CASSAPGQGFTIYF. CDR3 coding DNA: TGTGCCAGCAGCGCCCCGGGACAGGGGTTCACCATATATTTT.

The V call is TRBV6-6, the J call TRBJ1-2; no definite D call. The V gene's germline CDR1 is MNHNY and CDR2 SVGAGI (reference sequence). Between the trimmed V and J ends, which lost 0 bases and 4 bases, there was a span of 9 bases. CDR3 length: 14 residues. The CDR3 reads CASSYSVGGYGYTF. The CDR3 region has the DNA TGTGCCAGCAGTTACTCGGTAGGAGGCTATGGCTACACCTTC.

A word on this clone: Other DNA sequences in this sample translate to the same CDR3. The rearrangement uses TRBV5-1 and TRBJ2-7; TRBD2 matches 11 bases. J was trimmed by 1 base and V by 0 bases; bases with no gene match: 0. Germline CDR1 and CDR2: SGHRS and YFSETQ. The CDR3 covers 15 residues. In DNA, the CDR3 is TGCGCCAGCAGCTTGGGACTAGCGGGATCCTACGAGCAGTACTTC. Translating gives CASSLGLAGSYEQYF.

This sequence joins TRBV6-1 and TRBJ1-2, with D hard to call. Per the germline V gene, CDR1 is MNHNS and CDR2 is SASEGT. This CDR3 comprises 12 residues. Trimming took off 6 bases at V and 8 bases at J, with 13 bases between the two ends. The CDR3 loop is CASRTGGEGYTF. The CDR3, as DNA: TGTGCCAGCAGGACGGGCGGGGAGGGCTACACCTTC.

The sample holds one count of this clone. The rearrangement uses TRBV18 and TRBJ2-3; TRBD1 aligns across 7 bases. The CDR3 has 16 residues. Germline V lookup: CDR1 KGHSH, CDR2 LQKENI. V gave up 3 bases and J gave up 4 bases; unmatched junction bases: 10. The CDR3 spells CASSPPDRMIPDTQYF. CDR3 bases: TGTGCCAGCTCACCGCCGGACAGGATGATCCCAGATACGCAGTATTTT.

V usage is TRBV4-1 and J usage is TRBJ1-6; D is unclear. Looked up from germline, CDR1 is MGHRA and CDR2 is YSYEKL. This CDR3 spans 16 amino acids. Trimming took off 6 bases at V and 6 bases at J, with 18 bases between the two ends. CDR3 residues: CASSKSPGSTNSPLHF. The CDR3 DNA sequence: TGCGCCAGCAGTAAGTCTCCGGGATCAACTAATTCACCCCTCCACTTT.